These 30 T cell receptor beta chains originate from one sample sequenced in a study of T cells in Graves' hyperthyroidism and ophthalmopathy. Amplification yielded TCR beta CDR3 regions, with RNA transcripts as the source. In the first-round RT-PCR of the TCR CDR3, the HTBI primer set was used. TCRdb analysed the multiplex PCR reads with MiXCR anew, one entry per CDR3 protein. The sample lists 500,000 to 800,000 distinct CDR3 sequences; roughly 15% were seen once. The material sequenced was blood. The receptors derive from a woman aged 45-60 years with Graves' ophthalmopathy.

This chain uses TRBV10-3 with TRBJ2-7, with a tentative D call TRBD2 (6 bases). Germline V gives CDR1 ENHRY, CDR2 SYGVKD. Trimming pared 11 bases from V and 5 bases from J, leaving 22 bases between. The CDR3 sequence is 14 residues long. DNA for the CDR3: TGTGCCCTCCGCGGGGACCCGGCGGGCCACGAGCAGTACTTC. Protein: CALRGDPAGHEQYF.

This clonotype was observed many times. The gene calls are TRBV7-9 and TRBJ2-7, with D possibly being TRBD2 (5 bases). The ends were cut back, 4 bases at V and 7 bases at J, with 14 bases in the middle. CDR1 and CDR2 from the germline V gene are SEHNR and FQNEAQ (reference sequence). This CDR3 contains 13 residues. The DNA of the CDR3 is TGTGCCAGCAGCTACGTTGGGAGTGGAGAGCAGTACTTC. This codes for CASSYVGSGEQYF.

V is TRBV4-1 and J is TRBJ2-7; 14 nucleotides agree with TRBD2. This CDR3 has 18 amino acids. The germline CDR1 and CDR2 sequences are MGHRA and YSYEKL. V lost 2 bases to trimming and J lost 6 bases; unmatched junction nucleotides: 12. CDR3 sequence: CASSQRTGGLAGGGEQYF. CDR3 in DNA: TGCGCCAGCAGCCAAAGAACCGGCGGACTAGCGGGAGGAGGCGAGCAGTACTTC.

The table lists this clonotype with many counts. The rearrangement uses TRBV24-1 and TRBJ2-2; no definite D call. CDR1 KGHDR and CDR2 SFDVKD come from the germline V gene. Trimming removed 2 bases at V and 6 bases at J, with 3 bases between. This CDR3 is built from 12 residues. For the CDR3, the DNA is TGTGCCACCAGTGATTCTCCCGGGGAGCTGTTTTTT. This gives the protein CATSDSPGELFF.

This clonotype was counted many times. The chain couples TRBV6-2 or TRBV6-3 to TRBJ2-1; TRBD2 aligns across 16 bases. This CDR3 has 21 residues. Germline trimming cut 6 bases from V and 0 bases from J; bases unmatched to any gene: 14. The germline gives CDR1 MNHEY, CDR2 SVGEGT. The CDR3 loop reads CASSSGTSGRVNSASYNEQFF. CDR3 sequence (DNA): TGTGCCAGCAGCTCCGGGACTAGCGGGAGGGTTAATTCGGCCTCCTACAATGAGCAGTTCTTC.

The DNA of the CDR3 is TGTGCCAGCAGTTACAGGGATAGGGAGGATCAGCCCCAGCATTTT. Its translation is CASSYRDREDQPQHF. This chain connects TRBV6-2 or TRBV6-3 to TRBJ1-5; D is unresolved. The V gene's germline CDR1 is MNHEY and CDR2 SVGEGT. The CDR3 has 15 amino acids. V lost 2 bases and J lost 5, with 13 bases in between.

In this sample, this clonotype turned up many times. The V call is TRBV2, the J call TRBJ2-5; possibly TRBD2 for D (5 bases). The CDR3 runs 13 residues. Deletions cut 4 bases from V and 5 bases from J, with 11 bases between. The germline V gene encodes CDR1 SNHLY and CDR2 FYNNEI. The CDR3 DNA follows: TGTGCCAGCAGTGGGCTAGCCCTTGAGACCCAGTACTTC. Amino acid sequence: CASSGLALETQYF.

There are many counts of this clonotype. The rearrangement joins TRBV27 to TRBJ2-7; D unresolved. V dropped 9 bases and J dropped 2 bases, with 11 bases sitting between them. From germline, CDR1 is MNHEY and CDR2 SMNVEV (reference sequence). The length of the CDR3 is 12 residues. The DNA for the CDR3 is TGTGCCAGTTTTGGGCAGGCCTACGAGCAGTACTTC. This encodes CASFGQAYEQYF.

This clonotype was observed a handful of times. V usage is TRBV20-1 and J usage is TRBJ1-5; a weak D match, TRBD1 (6 bases). V was pared by 4 bases and J by 7 bases, with 17 bases between. Germline V gives CDR1 DFQATT, CDR2 SNEGSKA (reference sequence). The length of the CDR3 is 14 residues. This chain's CDR3 is CSAKSRGARQPQHF. The CDR3 DNA is TGCAGTGCTAAGTCGCGGGGGGCACGACAGCCCCAGCATTTT.

This clonotype has ten or more counts. This rearrangement joins TRBV24-1 to TRBJ2-2; tentatively, D is TRBD1 (5 bases). V was shortened by 6 bases and J by 0 bases, with 10 bases between the two germline ends. Germline loops: CDR1 KGHDR, CDR2 SFDVKD. The CDR3 extends over 15 amino acids. CDR3 sequence: CATSLGETNTGELFF. The CDR3 DNA sequence: TGTGCCACCAGTCTAGGGGAAACGAACACCGGGGAGCTGTTTTTT.

This clonotype was seen ten or more times. CDR3 sequence reads: CATTSRAASGSDTQYF. DNA for the CDR3: TGTGCCACTACCTCCCGAGCGGCTAGCGGGAGCGATACGCAGTATTTT. The chain uses TRBV6-1 and TRBJ2-3; the match to TRBD2 covers 10 bases. Germline CDR1 is MNHNS and CDR2 is SASEGT. Unmatched junction bases numbered 16, after V lost 10 bases and J lost 6 bases. The CDR3 is 16 amino acids.

This clonotype was detected many times. The chain links TRBV27 to TRBJ2-1; 12 bases align to TRBD2. Germline V CDR1 and CDR2: MNHEY, SMNVEV (reference sequence). There are 16 residues in the CDR3. Trimming removed 6 bases from V and 7 bases from J; junction bases left unmatched: 10. DNA of the CDR3: TGTGCCAGCAGCACGCCTAGCGGGAGGGCCCGTAATGAGCAGTTCTTC. The encoded protein is CASSTPSGRARNEQFF.

This clonotype was counted many times. The V call is TRBV4-1, the J call TRBJ2-1; no clear D. Germline V CDR1 and CDR2: MGHRA, YSYEKL. The ends were cut back, 1 base at V and 10 bases at J, with 14 bases in the middle. The CDR3 loop spans 14 amino acids. CDR3 sequence reads: CASSQGVTRPEQFF. Here the CDR3 DNA reads TGCGCCAGCAGCCAAGGGGTCACCCGCCCGGAGCAGTTCTTC.

This clonotype was picked up many times. The V and J genes are TRBV12-5 and TRBJ2-2; 8 nucleotides agree with TRBD2. Germline-derived CDR1 and CDR2 are LGHNT and FRNRAP. V was clipped by 0 bases and J by 2 bases; unmatched bases: 8. There are 18 residues in the CDR3. In nucleotides, the CDR3 is TGTGCTAGTGGTTTGGTGATCCTAGCGGGTCTTAACACCGGGGAGCTGTTTTTT. It translates to CASGLVILAGLNTGELFF.

This clonotype appeared a few times. The CDR3 DNA follows: TGTGCCAGCAGCTTAGGCGGACTAGCGGGAGACGAGCAGTACTTC. Translated, it gives CASSLGGLAGDEQYF. The chain joins TRBV11-2 to TRBJ2-7; 13 nucleotides agree with TRBD2. Germline V gene lookup returns CDR1 SGHAT and CDR2 FQNNGV. The CDR3 has 15 amino acids. J was trimmed by 5 bases and V by 1 base; bases with no gene match: 2. The complete variable domain, with remaining parts taken from reference TRBV11-2 and TRBJ2-7, reads EAGVAQSPRYKIIEKRQSVAFWCNPISGHATLYWYQQILGQGPKLLIQFQNNGVVDDSQLPKDRFSAERLKGVDSTLKIQPAKLEDSAVYLCASSLGGLAGDEQYFGPGTRLTVT.

This clonotype was recorded many times. The gene calls are TRBV11-3 and TRBJ2-7; TRBD2 might be the D (5 bases). Germline V gene sequence: CDR1 SGHNT, CDR2 YENEEA. This CDR3 spans 14 amino acids. V gave up 3 bases and J gave up 2 bases, with 11 bases separating them. DNA of the CDR3: TGTGCCAGCAGCTTCAGGCCGACTACCTACGAGCAGTACTTC. This gives the protein CASSFRPTTYEQYF.

There are many counts of this clonotype. The rearrangement joins TRBV7-2 to TRBJ1-2; D unclear. Germline CDR1 SGHTA, CDR2 FQGNSA. The CDR3 runs 14 residues. Trimming removed 7 bases from V and 7 bases from J, with 19 bases in between. The CDR3 DNA is TGTGCCAGCAACCCCTTACGCGGGCTAAGTGGCTACACCTTC. Protein: CASNPLRGLSGYTF.

CDR3 nucleotides: TGTGCCAGCAGCGCGACTGCCTCCTCAGGGGGGACTGAAGCTTTCTTT. Protein sequence: CASSATASSGGTEAFF. V usage is TRBV9 and J usage is TRBJ1-1; TRBD1 aligns across 7 bases. Germline V gene data show CDR1 as SGDLS and CDR2 as YYNGEE. This CDR3 has 16 residues. With V trimmed by 3 bases and J by 5 bases, 13 bases remained unmatched.

The chain recombines TRBV15 with TRBJ1-2; D unclear. CDR1 is LNHNV and CDR2 is YYDKDF in the germline V gene (reference sequence). This CDR3 region has 13 residues. The V end was cut by 0 bases, the J end by 8 bases, with 10 bases between. The CDR3 sequence is CATSREQAGGYTF. DNA of the CDR3: TGTGCCACCAGCAGAGAGCAGGCGGGCGGCTACACCTTC.

There are many counts of this clonotype. This chain uses TRBV29-1 with TRBJ1-1; 10 positions agree with TRBD1. Per germline, CDR1 SQVTM and CDR2 ANQGSEA. This CDR3 has 13 residues. The V segment lost 7 bases and the J segment 3 bases; nucleotides outside the gene matches: 5. CDR3 nucleotide sequence: TGCAGCGCTGACAGGGGGCGAGACACTGAAGCTTTCTTT. The encoded protein is CSADRGRDTEAFF.

The table lists this clonotype with a few counts. The genes are TRBV4-2 and TRBJ2-7, with TRBD1 identical over 9 bases. Germline V gene sequence: CDR1 LGHNA, CDR2 YNFKEQ. V trimming: 0 bases; J trimming: 7 bases; junction bases outside the gene matches: 4. This CDR3 comprises 14 residues. The CDR3 sequence is CASSQDPGQGEQYF. The CDR3 DNA is TGTGCCAGCAGCCAAGACCCGGGACAGGGTGAGCAGTACTTC.

This clonotype was recorded many times. The chain couples TRBV20-1 to TRBJ2-5, with 11 bases identical to TRBD2. Germline V gene sequence: CDR1 DFQATT, CDR2 SNEGSKA (reference sequence). V was pared by 6 bases and J by 1 base, with 7 bases of the junction left unmatched. CDR3 length: 15 amino acids. DNA of the CDR3: TGCAGTGCATGGGGACTAGCGGAACCCCAAGAGACCCAGTACTTC. Translated: CSAWGLAEPQETQYF.

J is TRBJ1-6 and V is TRBV3-1, with TRBD1 matching 7 bases. CDR1 is LGHDT, CDR2 YNNKEL, per germline (reference sequence). V shed 4 bases and J 6 bases; nucleotides not matched to a gene: 12. The CDR3 is 17 amino acids. CDR3 protein: CASSRFLGGQTNSPLHF. As DNA, the CDR3 is TGTGCCAGCAGCCGATTTCTTGGGGGACAGACTAATTCACCCCTCCACTTT.

This clonotype was counted ten times or more. The rearrangement uses TRBV12-3 or TRBV12-4 and TRBJ2-7, with 11 bases that match TRBD1. The CDR3 extends over 16 amino acids. V dropped 6 bases and J dropped 6; count of bases not matched to a gene: 13. The CDR3 protein is CASRPSGQGAPPEQYF. The CDR3 nucleotides read TGTGCCAGCAGACCCTCTGGACAGGGGGCGCCCCCCGAGCAGTACTTC.

The sample holds many counts of this clonotype. The chain carries TRBV3-1 and TRBJ2-3, with D perhaps matching TRBD2 (7 bases). V shed 2 bases and J shed 0 bases, with 33 bases lying between them. The CDR3 covers 23 residues. Per germline, CDR1 LGHDT and CDR2 YNNKEL (reference sequence). In nucleotides, the CDR3 is TGTGCCAGCAGCCAACGCTTGGCACCGGGACACCCGAATCTAGCGGATAGCACAGATACGCAGTATTTT. Translation: CASSQRLAPGHPNLADSTDTQYF.

This clonotype was seen at least ten times. The rearrangement uses TRBV24-1 and TRBJ2-7; 8 bases map to TRBD1. Germline V gene sequence: CDR1 KGHDR, CDR2 SFDVKD. CDR3 length: 14 residues. The V segment lost 4 bases and the J segment 6 bases; nucleotides outside the gene matches: 7. CDR3 in amino acids: CATSDTGTGSEQYF. CDR3 nucleotides: TGTGCCACCAGTGACACTGGGACAGGATCCGAGCAGTACTTC.

The rearrangement links TRBV24-1 to TRBJ1-4; TRBD1 aligns across 7 bases. CDR1 is KGHDR, CDR2 SFDVKD, per germline. V lost 6 bases and J lost 0; bases outside the gene matches: 12. This CDR3 region has 18 residues. The CDR3 DNA follows: TGTGCCACCAGTCTCCCGCGACAGGGATATGCAACTAATGAAAAACTGTTTTTT. Its protein is CATSLPRQGYATNEKLFF.

This clonotype was observed many times. The CDR3 sequence: CASRQTRGRNNNEQFF. CDR3 coding DNA: TGTGCCAGCAGGCAAACCCGCGGGAGGAATAACAATGAGCAGTTCTTC. The chain is built from TRBV7-9 and TRBJ2-1, with 8 bases matching TRBD2. This CDR3 is 16 amino acids long. Germline CDR1 reads SEHNR; CDR2 reads FQNEAQ (reference sequence). V shed 6 bases and J 5 bases; nucleotides not matched to a gene: 12. Based on the CDR3 plus reference TRBV7-9 and TRBJ2-1, the full variable domain is DTGVSQNPRHKITKRGQNVTFRCDPISEHNRLYWYRQTLGQGPEFLTYFQNEAQLEKSRLLSDRFSAERPKGSFSTLEIQRTEQGDSAMYLCASRQTRGRNNNEQFFGPGTRLTVL.

In its sample, this clonotype was seen many times. The chain recombines TRBV18 with TRBJ2-3; D remains unclear. CDR1 and CDR2 from the germline V gene are KGHSH and LQKENI. The CDR3 covers 12 residues. Trimming removed 3 bases from V and 4 bases from J, with 5 bases in between. The CDR3 region has the DNA TGTGCCAGCTCACCTGGCCCAGATACGCAGTATTTT. Its translation: CASSPGPDTQYF.

V is TRBV7-9 and J is TRBJ2-2; a possible D gene is TRBD2 (6 bases). The germline V gene encodes CDR1 SEHNR and CDR2 FQNEAQ (reference sequence). The V gene lost 2 bases and the J gene lost 1 base, with 11 bases spanning the gap. The CDR3 consists of 16 residues. Here the CDR3 DNA reads TGTGCCAGCAGCTTACGCCCTAGCGAGAACACCGGGGAGCTGTTTTTT. Residues: CASSLRPSENTGELFF.